This T cell receptor beta chain was sequenced for a study of T cell responses to AZD1222 COVID-19 vaccine. Study outcomes and limitations: CD4 TCRs linked to vaccination spanned spike, dominating at 160-218 and 743-854. Females outnumbered males among donors, who were mostly white British; clonal diversity was possibly underestimated.

Comments on this clone: The antigen is undetermined.

TCRdb's copy holds only in-frame clones and misses some; the assay was immunoSEQ multiplex PCR. Among 150,000 to 200,000 clones listed, 90% were seen once. The sample in question was peripheral blood, obtained on day 0 of AZD1222 vaccination. This sequence originates from an adult in good health.

DNA for the CDR3: TGTGCCAGCAGCATACTGATAGGGACAGCCCAAGGAAACACCATATATTTT. Translated, it gives CASSILIGTAQGNTIYF. J is TRBJ1-3 and V is TRBV7-2; 7 bases are a match to TRBD1. The CDR3 consists of 17 residues. Trimming at V came to 5 bases and at J to 4 bases, leaving 14 bases not matched to a gene. Germline V gene sequence: CDR1 SGHTA, CDR2 FQGNSA.